This TCR beta chain came from a study of shared clonotypes between healthy human individuals. Method: immunoSEQ multiplex PCR; TCRdb's copy keeps in-frame clones and lacks some. The table records around 2.1 million clones, roughly 91% of them present only once. Terminally differentiated effector memory CD45RA+ cells were left out of the naive CD8 fraction, which was CD45RO-negative and positively selected for CCR7. This CDR3 spans 17 amino acids. V was pared by 5 bases and J by 6 bases, with 10 bases of the junction left unmatched. CDR1 SSHAT and CDR2 FNYEAQ come from the germline V gene (reference sequence).

Sequencing was carried out using naive CD8+ T cells from PBMCs. The chain joins TRBV7-7 to TRBJ2-2; 12 positions match TRBD2. The sequence was obtained from a man between 18 and 35 years old in good health. Some clones in this sample may be carry-over from other donors' samples. The CDR3: CASSPELAGGSAGELFF. For the CDR3, the DNA is TGTGCCAGCAGCCCGGAACTAGCGGGAGGCTCGGCCGGGGAGCTGTTTTTT.